This T cell receptor (beta chain) was retrieved from a study of post-analysis software for immune sequencing data. Background on the study: The study covered relapsing-remitting, secondary progressive and progressive-relapsing courses of multiple sclerosis. Study results and limitations: F measure grouped same-batch samples tightly together. Controls had lower frequencies than patients of a handful of TRBV segments, which included TRBV5-6, TRBV5-1 and TRBV20-1. Compared against controls, patients with multiple sclerosis displayed significantly lower normalized Chao1 diversity.

This clonotype was recorded a few times. Antigen specificity is unknown. Germline V gene lookup returns CDR1 SGDLS and CDR2 YYNGEE. The CDR3 loop spans 14 amino acids. Trimming left V 3 bases short and J 14 bases short, with 21 bases between. Prepared libraries of TCR beta cDNA carried unique molecular identifiers. Hundreds of thousands of cDNA molecules came from about 1 to 10 million T cells. TCRdb redid the calling of the PCR reads with MiXCR, one entry per CDR3 protein. The table shows more than 350,000 distinct CDR3 sequences, with about 39% occurring only once. Input material: blood. This sequence was found in a girl aged 2 to 10 with multiple sclerosis. This chain links TRBV9 with TRBJ2-1, with D perhaps TRBD1 (5 bases). The CDR3 here is CASSEDPTDPEEFF. As DNA, the CDR3 is TGTGCCAGCAGCGAGGACCCGACAGACCCAGAGGAGTTCTTC.